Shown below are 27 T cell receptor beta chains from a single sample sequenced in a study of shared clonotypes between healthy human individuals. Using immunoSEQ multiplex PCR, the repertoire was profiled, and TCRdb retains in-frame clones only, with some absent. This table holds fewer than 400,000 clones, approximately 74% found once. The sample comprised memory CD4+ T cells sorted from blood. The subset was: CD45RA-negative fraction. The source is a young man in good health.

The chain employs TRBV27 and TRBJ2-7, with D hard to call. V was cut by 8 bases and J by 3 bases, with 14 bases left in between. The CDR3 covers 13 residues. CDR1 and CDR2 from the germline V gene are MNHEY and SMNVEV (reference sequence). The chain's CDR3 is CASSILGSYEQYF. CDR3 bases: TGTGCCAGCTCTATATTGGGCAGCTACGAGCAGTACTTC.

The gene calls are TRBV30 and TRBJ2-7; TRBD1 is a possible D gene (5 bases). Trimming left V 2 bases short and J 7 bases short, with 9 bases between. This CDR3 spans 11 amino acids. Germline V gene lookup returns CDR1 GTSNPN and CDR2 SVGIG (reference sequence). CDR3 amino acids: CAWSLGHEQYF. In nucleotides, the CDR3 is TGTGCCTGGAGTCTCGGACATGAGCAGTACTTC.

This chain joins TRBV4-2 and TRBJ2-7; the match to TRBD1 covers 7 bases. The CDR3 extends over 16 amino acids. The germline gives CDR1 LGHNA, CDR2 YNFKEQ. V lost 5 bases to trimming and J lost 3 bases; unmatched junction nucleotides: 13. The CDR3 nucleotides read TGTGCCAGCAGCACTAAATCGGGACAGTTTTACTACGAGCAGTACTTC. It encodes CASSTKSGQFYYEQYF.

The CDR3 nucleotides are TGTGCCTCGGAATCCGGTGGGGCCAAAAACATTCAGTACTTC. It yields the protein CASESGGAKNIQYF. The genes are TRBV30 and TRBJ2-4, with D uncertain. V was pared by 7 bases and J by 1 base, with 14 bases between. This CDR3 comprises 14 residues. Germline V lookup: CDR1 GTSNPN, CDR2 SVGIG (reference sequence).

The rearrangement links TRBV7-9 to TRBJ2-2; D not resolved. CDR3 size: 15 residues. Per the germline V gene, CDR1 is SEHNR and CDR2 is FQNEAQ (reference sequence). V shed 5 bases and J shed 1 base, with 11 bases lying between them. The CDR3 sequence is CASSQRTLNTGELFF. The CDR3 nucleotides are TGTGCCAGCAGCCAAAGGACCCTGAACACCGGGGAGCTGTTTTTT. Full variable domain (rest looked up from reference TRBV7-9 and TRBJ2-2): DTGVSQNPRHKITKRGQNVTFRCDPISEHNRLYWYRQTLGQGPEFLTYFQNEAQLEKSRLLSDRFSAERPKGSFSTLEIQRTEQGDSAMYLCASSQRTLNTGELFFGEGSRLTVL.

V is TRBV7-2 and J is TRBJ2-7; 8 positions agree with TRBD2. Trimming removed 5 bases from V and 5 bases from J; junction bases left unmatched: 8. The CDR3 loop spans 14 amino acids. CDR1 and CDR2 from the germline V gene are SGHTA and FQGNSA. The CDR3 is CASSIQRERHEQYF. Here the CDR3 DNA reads TGTGCCAGCAGCATCCAGCGGGAGAGGCACGAGCAGTACTTC.

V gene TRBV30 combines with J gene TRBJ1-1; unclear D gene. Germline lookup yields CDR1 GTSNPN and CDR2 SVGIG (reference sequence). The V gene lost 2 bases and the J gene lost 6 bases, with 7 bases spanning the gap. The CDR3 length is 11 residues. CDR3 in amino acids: CAWSTSSEAFF. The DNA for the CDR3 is TGTGCCTGGAGTACCTCGTCTGAAGCTTTCTTT.

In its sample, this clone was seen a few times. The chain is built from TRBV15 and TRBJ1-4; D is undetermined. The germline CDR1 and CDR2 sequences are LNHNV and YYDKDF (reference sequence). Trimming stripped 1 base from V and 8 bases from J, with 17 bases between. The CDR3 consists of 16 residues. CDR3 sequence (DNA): TGTGCCACCAGCAGAGTCTCGGGCGTTGGGCCCGAAAAACTGTTTTTT. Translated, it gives CATSRVSGVGPEKLFF. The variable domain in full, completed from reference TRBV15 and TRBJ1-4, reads DAMVIQNPRYQVTQFGKPVTLSCSQTLNHNVMYWYQQKSSQAPKLLFHYYDKDFNNEADTPDNFQSRRPNTSFCFLDIRSPGLGDTAMYLCATSRVSGVGPEKLFFGSGTQLSVL.

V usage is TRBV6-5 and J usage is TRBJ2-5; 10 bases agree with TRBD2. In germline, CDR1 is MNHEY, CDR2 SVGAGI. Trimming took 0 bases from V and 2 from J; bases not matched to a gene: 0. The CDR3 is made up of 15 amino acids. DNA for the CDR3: TGTGCCAGCAGTTACTCGACTAGCGGGCAAGAGACCCAGTACTTC. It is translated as CASSYSTSGQETQYF.

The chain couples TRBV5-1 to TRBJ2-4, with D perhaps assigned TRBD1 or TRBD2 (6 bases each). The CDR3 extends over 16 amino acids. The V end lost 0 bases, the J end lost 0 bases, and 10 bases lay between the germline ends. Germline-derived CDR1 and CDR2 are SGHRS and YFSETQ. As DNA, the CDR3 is TGCGCCAGCAGCTTGGCGGGGGCCCCAGCCAAAAACATTCAGTACTTC. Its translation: CASSLAGAPAKNIQYF.

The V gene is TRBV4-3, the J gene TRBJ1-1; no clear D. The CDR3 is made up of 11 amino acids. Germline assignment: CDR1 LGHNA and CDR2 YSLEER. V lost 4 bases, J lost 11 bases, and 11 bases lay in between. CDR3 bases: TGCGCCAGCAGCCGAGGATTCGACGCTTTCTTT. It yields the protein CASSRGFDAFF.

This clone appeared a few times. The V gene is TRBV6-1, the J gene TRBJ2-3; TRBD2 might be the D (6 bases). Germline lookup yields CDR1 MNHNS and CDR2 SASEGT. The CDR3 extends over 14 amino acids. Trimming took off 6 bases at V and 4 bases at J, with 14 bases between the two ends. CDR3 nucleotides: TGTGCCAGCAGCCTCGGGAGCTTGTCAGATACGCAGTATTTT. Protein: CASSLGSLSDTQYF.

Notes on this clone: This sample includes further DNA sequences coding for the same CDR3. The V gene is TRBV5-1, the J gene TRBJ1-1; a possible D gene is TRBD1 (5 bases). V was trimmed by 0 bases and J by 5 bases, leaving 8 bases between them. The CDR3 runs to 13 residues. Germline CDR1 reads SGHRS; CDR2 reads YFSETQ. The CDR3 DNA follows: TGCGCCAGCAGCTTGGAGGGGAATACTGAAGCTTTCTTT. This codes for CASSLEGNTEAFF.

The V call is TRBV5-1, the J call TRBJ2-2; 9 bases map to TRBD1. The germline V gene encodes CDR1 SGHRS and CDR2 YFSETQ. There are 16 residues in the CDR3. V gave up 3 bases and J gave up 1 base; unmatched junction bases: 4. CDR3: CASSWVGQGNTGELFF. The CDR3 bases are TGCGCCAGCAGCTGGGTGGGACAGGGGAACACCGGGGAGCTGTTTTTT.

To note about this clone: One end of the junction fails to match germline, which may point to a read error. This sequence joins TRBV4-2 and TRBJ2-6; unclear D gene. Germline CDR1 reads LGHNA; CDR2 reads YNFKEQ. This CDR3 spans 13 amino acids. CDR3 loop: CASSQDPSIELDF. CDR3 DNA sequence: TGTGCCAGCAGCCAAGATCCGAGCATAGAGTTGGATTTC.

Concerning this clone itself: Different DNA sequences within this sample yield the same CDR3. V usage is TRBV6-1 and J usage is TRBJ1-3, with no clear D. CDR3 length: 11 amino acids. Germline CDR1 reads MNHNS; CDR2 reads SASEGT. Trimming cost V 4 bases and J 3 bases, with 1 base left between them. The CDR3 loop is CASSVGNTIYF. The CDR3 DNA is TGTGCCAGCAGTGTTGGAAACACCATATATTTT.

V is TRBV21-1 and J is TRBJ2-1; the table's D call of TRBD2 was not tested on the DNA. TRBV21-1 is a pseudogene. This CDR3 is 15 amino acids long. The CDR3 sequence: CASSRAGVPNNEQFF. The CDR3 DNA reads TGTGCCAGCAGCAGAGCGGGAGTGCCCAACAATGAGCAGTTCTTC.

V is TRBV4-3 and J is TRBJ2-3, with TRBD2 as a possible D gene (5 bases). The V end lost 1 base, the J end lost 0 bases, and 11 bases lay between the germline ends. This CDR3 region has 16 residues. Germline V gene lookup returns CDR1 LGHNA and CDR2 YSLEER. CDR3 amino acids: CASSQASAASTDTQYF. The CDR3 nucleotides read TGCGCCAGCAGCCAAGCATCAGCGGCGAGCACAGATACGCAGTATTTT.

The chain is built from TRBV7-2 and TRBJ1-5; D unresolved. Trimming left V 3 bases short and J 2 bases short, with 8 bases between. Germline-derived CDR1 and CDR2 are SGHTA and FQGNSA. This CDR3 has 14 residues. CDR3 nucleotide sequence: TGTGCCAGCAGCTTTACGGGAGGCAATCAGCCCCAGCATTTT. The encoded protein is CASSFTGGNQPQHF. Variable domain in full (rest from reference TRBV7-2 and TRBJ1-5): GAGVSQSPSNKVTEKGKDVELRCDPISGHTALYWYRQSLGQGLEFLIYFQGNSAPDKSGLPSDRFSAERTGGSVSTLTIQRTQQEDSAVYLCASSFTGGNQPQHFGDGTRLSIL.

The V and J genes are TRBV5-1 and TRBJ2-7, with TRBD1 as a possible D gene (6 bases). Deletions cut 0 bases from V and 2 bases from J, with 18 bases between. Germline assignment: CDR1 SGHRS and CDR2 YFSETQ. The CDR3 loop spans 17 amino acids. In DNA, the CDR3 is TGCGCCAGCAGCTTGGAATCCGGGAAAACAGGGCCCTACGAGCAGTACTTC. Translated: CASSLESGKTGPYEQYF. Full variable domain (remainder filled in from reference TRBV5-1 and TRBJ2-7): KAGVTQTPRYLIKTRGQQVTLSCSPISGHRSVSWYQQTPGQGLQFLFEYFSETQRNKGNFPGRFSGRQFSNSRSEMNVSTLELGDSALYLCASSLESGKTGPYEQYFGPGTRLTVT.

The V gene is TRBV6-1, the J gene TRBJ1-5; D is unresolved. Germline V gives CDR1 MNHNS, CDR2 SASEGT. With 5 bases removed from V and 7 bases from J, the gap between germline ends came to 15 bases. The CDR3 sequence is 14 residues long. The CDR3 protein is CASSRQVFMQPQHF. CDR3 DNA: TGTGCCAGCAGTCGCCAGGTTTTCATGCAGCCCCAGCATTTT.

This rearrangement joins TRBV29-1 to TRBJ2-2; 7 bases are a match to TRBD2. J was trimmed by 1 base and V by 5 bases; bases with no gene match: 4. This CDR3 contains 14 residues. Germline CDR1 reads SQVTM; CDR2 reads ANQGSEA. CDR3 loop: CSVSGGLNTGELFF. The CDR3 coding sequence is TGCAGCGTTTCGGGGGGATTGAACACCGGGGAGCTGTTTTTT.

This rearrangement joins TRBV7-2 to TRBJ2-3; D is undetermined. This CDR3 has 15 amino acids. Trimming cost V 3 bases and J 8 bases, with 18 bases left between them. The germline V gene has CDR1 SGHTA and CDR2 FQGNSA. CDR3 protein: CASSFTEFALATQYF. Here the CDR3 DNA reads TGTGCCAGCAGCTTCACCGAATTCGCCCTGGCTACGCAGTATTTT. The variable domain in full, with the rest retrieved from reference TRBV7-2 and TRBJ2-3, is GAGVSQSPSNKVTEKGKDVELRCDPISGHTALYWYRQSLGQGLEFLIYFQGNSAPDKSGLPSDRFSAERTGGSVSTLTIQRTQQEDSAVYLCASSFTEFALATQYFGPGTRLTVL.

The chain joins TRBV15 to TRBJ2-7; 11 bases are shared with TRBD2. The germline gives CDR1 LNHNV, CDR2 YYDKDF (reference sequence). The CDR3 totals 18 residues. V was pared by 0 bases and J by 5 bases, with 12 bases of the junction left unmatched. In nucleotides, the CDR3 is TGTGCCACCAGCAGAGACTACGGGATAGCGGGAGGGAGAGACGAGCAGTACTTC. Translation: CATSRDYGIAGGRDEQYF. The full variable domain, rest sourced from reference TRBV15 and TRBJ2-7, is DAMVIQNPRYQVTQFGKPVTLSCSQTLNHNVMYWYQQKSSQAPKLLFHYYDKDFNNEADTPDNFQSRRPNTSFCFLDIRSPGLGDTAMYLCATSRDYGIAGGRDEQYFGPGTRLTVT.

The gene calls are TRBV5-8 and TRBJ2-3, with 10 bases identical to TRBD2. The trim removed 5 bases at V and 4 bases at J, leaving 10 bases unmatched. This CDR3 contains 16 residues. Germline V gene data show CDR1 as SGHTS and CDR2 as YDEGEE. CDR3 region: CASSLGLAGEADTQYF. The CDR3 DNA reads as TGTGCCAGCAGTCTGGGGCTAGCGGGAGAGGCAGATACGCAGTATTTT.

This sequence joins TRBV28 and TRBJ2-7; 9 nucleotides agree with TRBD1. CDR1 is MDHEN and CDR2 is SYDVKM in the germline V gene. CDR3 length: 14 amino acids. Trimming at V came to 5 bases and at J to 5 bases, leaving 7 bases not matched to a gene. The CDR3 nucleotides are TGTGCCAGCAGTCCGGGGGACAGGGATGACGAGCAGTACTTC. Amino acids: CASSPGDRDDEQYF. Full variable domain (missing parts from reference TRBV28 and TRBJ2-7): DVKVTQSSRYLVKRTGEKVFLECVQDMDHENMFWYRQDPGLGLRLIYFSYDVKMKEKGDIPEGYSVSREKKERFSLILESASTNQTSMYLCASSPGDRDDEQYFGPGTRLTVT.

The CDR3, as DNA: TGCGCCAGCAGCTTGTTAACAGGATCCCCAGATACGCAGTATTTT. It yields the protein CASSLLTGSPDTQYF. The chain is built from TRBV5-1 and TRBJ2-3; D may be TRBD1 (5 bases). V was pared by 1 base and J by 4 bases, with 13 bases between. Germline V gives CDR1 SGHRS, CDR2 YFSETQ. There are 15 residues in the CDR3.